A single sample is the source of the 9 T cell receptor beta chains below, sequenced in a study of blood T cell repertoires in COVID-19. This table comes from immunoSEQ multiplex PCR, and its TCRdb copy is limited to in-frame clones, with some not included. The sample carries almost 500,000 clones, approximately 90% recorded once. The sequencing sample was made of PBMCs or T cells enriched from blood (not recorded which). The receptors were gathered from a woman aged 55 to 70 who had recovered from COVID-19.

V gene TRBV2 combines with J gene TRBJ1-6; TRBD1 is a possible D gene (6 bases). Trimming took 10 bases from V and 8 from J, leaving 15 bases between them. The CDR3 runs 13 residues. Germline lookup yields CDR1 SNHLY and CDR2 FYNNEI. This CDR3 is CATMYRVDSPLHF. For the CDR3, the DNA is TGTGCCACCATGTACAGGGTTGATTCACCCCTCCACTTT.

This clone occurred many times. The V gene is TRBV19, the J gene TRBJ1-2; D not certain. Trimming removed 7 bases at V and 3 bases at J, with 15 bases between. The germline V gene encodes CDR1 LNHDA and CDR2 SQIVND (reference sequence). The CDR3 sequence is 14 residues long. DNA for the CDR3: TGTGCCAGTACCGATAATTTACTTTACTATGGCTACACCTTC. It is translated as CASTDNLLYYGYTF.

In DNA form, the CDR3 reads TGTGCCAGCAGCACGGGGTTCGTACAGCCCCAGCATTTT. As protein: CASSTGFVQPQHF. V usage is TRBV5-5 and J usage is TRBJ1-5; D is undetermined. The CDR3 has 13 amino acids. The germline V gene encodes CDR1 SGHKS and CDR2 YYEKEE (reference sequence). The V end was cut by 4 bases, the J end by 7 bases, with 12 bases between.

V usage is TRBV14 and J usage is TRBJ2-1, with a tentative D call TRBD1 (5 bases). This CDR3 contains 21 residues. Germline loops: CDR1 SGHDN, CDR2 FVKESK. V lost 0 bases, J lost 0 bases, and 24 bases lay in between. The CDR3 loop is CASSQDGWRVAGQSSYNEQFF. The CDR3 DNA reads TGTGCCAGCAGCCAAGACGGGTGGAGAGTAGCAGGGCAGAGCTCCTACAATGAGCAGTTCTTC.

The chain carries TRBV9 and TRBJ1-2, with a weak D call TRBD1 (5 bases). Germline CDR1 SGDLS, CDR2 YYNGEE. The V end was cut by 0 bases, the J end by 6 bases, with 12 bases between. The CDR3 is 14 residues long. The CDR3 region has the DNA TGTGCCAGCAGCGTAGGGCAGGGTAAGGATGGCTACACCTTC. Encoded protein: CASSVGQGKDGYTF.

This clone showed up just a few times. This chain links TRBV2 with TRBJ2-2; 10 bases are a match to TRBD2. CDR1 and CDR2 from the germline V gene are SNHLY and FYNNEI. V lost 6 bases, J lost 6 bases, and 4 bases stayed unmatched. This CDR3 comprises 14 residues. The CDR3 region has the DNA TGTGCCAGCAGGGGGACTAGCGAGGCCGGGGAGCTGTTTTTT. Its protein product is CASRGTSEAGELFF.

The chain's CDR3 is CASSDLTGWADTQYF. The DNA of the CDR3 is TGTGCCAGCAGTGATCTTACAGGGTGGGCAGATACGCAGTATTTT. The chain has TRBV6-1 and TRBJ2-3; D is possibly TRBD1 (6 bases). Per the germline V gene, CDR1 is MNHNS and CDR2 is SASEGT. The CDR3 sequence is 15 residues long. V lost 3 bases and J lost 4, with 14 bases in between.

This clone came up a few times. The V call is TRBV5-1, the J call TRBJ1-6, with 8 bases matching TRBD1. The V gene end was trimmed by 4 bases and the J gene end by 7 bases; junction bases not matched to a gene: 4. This CDR3 has 14 residues. CDR1 is SGHRS and CDR2 is YFSETQ in the germline V gene. Here the CDR3 DNA reads TGCGCCAGCAGCCAAGGACAGGGAAATTCACCCCTCCACTTT. Protein: CASSQGQGNSPLHF.

This clone was observed a single time. J is TRBJ1-2 and V is TRBV27; D possibly corresponds to TRBD1 (6 bases). Trimming left V 3 bases short and J 1 base short, with 15 bases between. This CDR3 has 16 residues. Per the germline V gene, CDR1 is MNHEY and CDR2 is SMNVEV (reference sequence). The CDR3 reads CASSLGQGRNNYGYTF. The CDR3 region has the DNA TGTGCCAGCAGTTTGGGGCAGGGGCGAAATAACTATGGCTACACCTTC.